This TCR beta chain was observed in a study of blood T cell repertoires in COVID-19. Only in-frame clones appear in the TCRdb table, and some are missing; sequencing was by immunoSEQ multiplex PCR. The sample has around 160,000 clones, 80% to 90% seen once. Germline CDR1 and CDR2: PRHDT and FYEKMQ (reference sequence). J gave up 6 bases and V 2 bases, and 3 bases lay outside the gene matches. This CDR3 region has 15 residues. The specimen sequenced was peripheral blood. This clonotype was obtained from a man in his fifties or sixties with acute or convalescent COVID-19. The J gene is TRBJ1-3, the V gene TRBV13; 11 bases are a match to TRBD1. The CDR3 sequence: CASSLLGQGENTIYF. CDR3 DNA sequence: TGTGCCAGCAGCTTACTGGGACAGGGGGAAAACACCATATATTTT.